A single sample gave rise to the 5 T cell receptor beta chains below, sequenced in a study of T cells after yellow fever vaccination. TCRdb itself ran the 5' RACE reads through MiXCR, one entry per CDR3 protein. The data show hundreds of thousands of distinct CDR3 sequences, 15% to 20% seen once. Here the sequenced sample was PBMCs, taken 15 days after the yellow fever booster vaccination. The receptor source for this set is a man aged 25 to 45 who received the YFV17D yellow fever vaccine.

This clonotype was counted a few times. The chain recombines TRBV29-1 with TRBJ1-5; D unclear. The CDR3 sequence is 13 residues long. CDR1 and CDR2 from the germline V gene are SQVTM and ANQGSEA. The V gene lost 4 bases and the J gene lost 2 bases, with 9 bases spanning the gap. CDR3 DNA sequence: TGCAGCGTTGGGGAGGGCGGCAATCAGCCCCAGCATTTT. It codes for CSVGEGGNQPQHF.

A few counts support this clonotype. The chain joins TRBV7-2 to TRBJ2-5; TRBD2 agrees at 9 bases. The CDR3 sequence is 15 residues long. Germline V gene sequence: CDR1 SGHTA, CDR2 FQGNSA. V lost 5 bases, J lost 2 bases, and 6 bases stayed unmatched. The CDR3 protein is CASSLQTSGQETQYF. CDR3 in DNA: TGTGCCAGCAGCCTTCAGACTAGCGGACAAGAGACCCAGTACTTC.

V usage is TRBV20-1 and J usage is TRBJ2-7; 10 nucleotides match TRBD2. Trimming at V came to 1 base and at J to 6 bases, leaving 9 bases not matched to a gene. The CDR3 is made up of 15 amino acids. CDR1 DFQATT and CDR2 SNEGSKA come from the germline V gene (reference sequence). CDR3 loop: CSARGLAGAVGEQYF. The DNA of the CDR3 is TGCAGTGCTAGAGGTCTAGCGGGAGCTGTAGGCGAGCAGTACTTC.

This clonotype was seen a few times. The chain is built from TRBV7-9 and TRBJ2-7, with 13 nucleotides matching TRBD2. The V gene end was trimmed by 5 bases and the J gene end by 5 bases; junction bases not matched to a gene: 6. This CDR3 region has 15 residues. Germline CDR1 SEHNR, CDR2 FQNEAQ (reference sequence). This CDR3 reads CASSQGTSGTDEQYF. CDR3 DNA sequence: TGTGCCAGCAGCCAGGGGACTAGCGGGACGGACGAGCAGTACTTC.

The genes are TRBV30 and TRBJ1-3, with a tentative D call TRBD1 (5 bases). Germline lookup yields CDR1 GTSNPN and CDR2 SVGIG (reference sequence). This CDR3 comprises 15 residues. V lost 2 bases and J 0 bases, leaving 11 bases between the germline ends. CDR3: CAWSWGGRSGNTIYF. The DNA for the CDR3 is TGTGCCTGGAGTTGGGGCGGACGCTCTGGAAACACCATATATTTT.